This T cell receptor (beta chain) is drawn from a study of early T cells in non-severe SARS-CoV-2 infection. Overall study context: The input, bulk RNA from unsorted whole blood, was sequenced, and chains were unpaired.

Unique molecular identifiers were affixed to single, distinct cDNA molecules. TCRdb re-analysed the 5' RACE reads in MiXCR, keeping a single row per CDR3 protein. This table has about 59,000 distinct CDR3 sequences, approximately 13% appearing once. Concerning this clonotype: A single base separates this from a much larger clone, so it may be a read error.

The material was whole blood, obtained at baseline. The source is an adult who was a healthcare worker with PCR-confirmed SARS-CoV-2 infection or an uninfected control (not recorded which).

The CDR3 here is CASSYGAPLGKQFF. The CDR3 DNA reads TGCGCCAGCAGCTATGGCGCCCCGCTGGGTAAGCAGTTCTTC. The chain has TRBV5-1 and TRBJ2-1, with unresolved D. The germline V gene has CDR1 SGHRS and CDR2 YFSETQ. The CDR3 sequence is 14 residues long. V lost 3 bases and J lost 11, with 18 bases in between. Using reference TRBV5-1 and TRBJ2-1 for the parts outside the CDR3, the full variable domain is KAGVTQTPRYLIKTRGQQVTLSCSPISGHRSVSWYQQTPGQGLQFLFEYFSETQRNKGNFPGRFSGRQFSNSRSEMNVSTLELGDSALYLCASSYGAPLGKQFFGPGTRLTVL.